A selection of T cell receptor beta chains follows, all from one sample in a study of CD8 T cells in ankylosing spondylitis. One entry per CDR3 protein, called by TCRdb with MiXCR from the 5' RACE reads. Of hundreds of thousands of distinct CDR3 sequences in the sample, approximately 20% were seen once. The sequenced material came from blood, either unsorted or a sorted T cell fraction (not recorded which). These receptors all stem from a male donor with ankylosing spondylitis. CDR3s include the opening cysteine and the closing phenylalanine or tryptophan. D genes are given only for firm matches. Clone size is not always given. Where it is, it says once, few, many or a class for expanded clones.

clone_size	v_call	j_call	d_call	cdr3_nt	cdr3_aa
-	TRBV29-1	TRBJ2-7	-	TGCAGCGTTGAAGTCGGGGCAGGGAGCGAGCAGTACTTC	CSVEVGAGSEQYF
-	TRBV28	TRBJ2-1	TRBD1	TGTGCCAGCAGTTCCCCAGACAGGGGGCTGGGCAATGAGCAGTTCTTC	CASSSPDRGLGNEQFF
-	TRBV27	TRBJ1-1	TRBD1	TGTGCCAGCCAGGGGGGGCCCGAAGCTTTCTTT	CASQGGPEAFF
once	TRBV30	TRBJ1-1	-	TGTGCCTGGTATCAGTTGGGACAGAACACTGAAGCTTTCTTT	CAWYQLGQNTEAFF
few	TRBV7-9	TRBJ1-2	TRBD1	TGTGCCAGCAGCTTAGGTGGAGGACAGGGGGACACCTTC	CASSLGGGQGDTF
few	TRBV4-1	TRBJ1-1	-	TGCGCCAGCAGCCAAGGACAGACAGGCATTAACATGAACACTGAAGCTTTCTTT	CASSQGQTGINMNTEAFF
-	TRBV2	TRBJ1-3	TRBD1	TGTGCCAGCAGTGCCGCGACAGGGGCTTACTCTGGAAACACCATATATTTT	CASSAATGAYSGNTIYF
few	TRBV19	TRBJ1-5	TRBD1	TGTGCCAGTAGTGGGACAGCAGGACGGGGCAATCAGCCCCAGCATTTT	CASSGTAGRGNQPQHF
-	TRBV7-6	TRBJ2-3	TRBD2	TGTGCCAGCAGCTGGGGGACTAGCGGGAGTAGACGGGGCCCAGATACGCAGTATTTT	CASSWGTSGSRRGPDTQYF
-	TRBV20-1	TRBJ2-5	-	TGCAGTGCTAGAGATCTCGGCAGGGTAGAGACCCAGTACTTC	CSARDLGRVETQYF
-	TRBV28	TRBJ2-5	-	TGTGCCAGCAGTTTCCCCTCCTCCAGGGGGGACCAAGAGACCCAGTACTTC	CASSFPSSRGDQETQYF
few	TRBV4-1	TRBJ2-7	TRBD2	TGCGCCAGCAGTTCCATGACTAGCGGGACTTACGAGCAGTACTTC	CASSSMTSGTYEQYF
few	TRBV7-8	TRBJ1-1	-	TGTGCCAGCAGCTTAGGTACCGGGACGGACACTGAAGCTTTCTTT	CASSLGTGTDTEAFF
few	TRBV9	TRBJ1-2	-	TGTGCCAGCAGCGACGGGTACGGCTACACCTTC	CASSDGYGYTF
many	TRBV5-1	TRBJ1-6	-	TGCGCCAGCAGCGATTTGGGCATGATGGATTCACCCCTCCACTTT	CASSDLGMMDSPLHF
few	TRBV2	TRBJ1-4	TRBD1	TGTGCCAGCAGGAAGACAGGGGGGGGGACTAATGAAAAACTGTTTTTT	CASRKTGGGTNEKLFF
few	TRBV27	TRBJ2-7	TRBD1	TGTGCCAGCCAGTCAGGAAGGGACAGCCTTGAGCAGTACTTC	CASQSGRDSLEQYF
few	TRBV27	TRBJ1-1	-	TGTGCCAGCAGTTTATTGGGGGGCGTAGACACTGAAGCTTTCTTT	CASSLLGGVDTEAFF
-	TRBV12-3/TRBV12-4	TRBJ1-5	-	TGTGCCAGCAAGCGGAGGGGCCCACATCAGCCCCAGCATTTT	CASKRRGPHQPQHF
few	TRBV29-1	TRBJ2-2	TRBD2	TGCAGCGTTGAAGATTCCCGGGAGGGGTACACCGGGGAGCTGTTTTTT	CSVEDSREGYTGELFF
-	TRBV7-6	TRBJ1-1	-	TGTGCCAGCAACCCTAGAGCCGGGGGGGACATGAGGAACACTGAAGCTTCCTTT	CASNPRAGGDMRNTEASF
-	TRBV5-6	TRBJ2-1	TRBD2	TGTGCCAGCAGCTCCGAGCGGGAGCCCCGGAAGCAGTTCTTC	CASSSEREPRKQFF
many	TRBV3-1	TRBJ2-1	-	TGTGCCAGCAGCCAAGAATCCGTGGTTGGGAATGAGCAGTTCTTC	CASSQESVVGNEQFF
-	TRBV3-1	TRBJ2-1	-	TGTGCCAGCAGCCACCTCAAGGGAGTGGTTGAGCAGTTCTTC	CASSHLKGVVEQFF
-	TRBV4-2	TRBJ2-1	-	TGTGCCAGCAGCCAAGAGCCCAGCGGAGACTACAATGAGCAGTTCTTC	CASSQEPSGDYNEQFF
few	TRBV4-1	TRBJ1-5	TRBD1	TGCGCCAGCAGCCAAAAACAGGGGAGCAATCAGCCCCAGCATTTT	CASSQKQGSNQPQHF
-	TRBV12-5	TRBJ1-6	-	TGTGCTAGTGGTGGTACCCCCGGGACCGAACCACCCCACTTT	CASGGTPGTEPPHF
-	TRBV29-1	TRBJ1-1	-	TGCAGCGTTGTCGCAGGAAACACTGAAGCTTTCTTT	CSVVAGNTEAFF
few	TRBV10-3	TRBJ1-5	-	TGTGCCATCAGTGCCGCCGGGCCTACAAATCAGCCCCAGCATTTT	CAISAAGPTNQPQHF
-	TRBV11-2	TRBJ2-3	TRBD2	TGTGCCAGCAGCACAACCCAGCGGGGGGGCCACACAGATACGCAGTATTTT	CASSTTQRGGHTDTQYF
few	TRBV7-6	TRBJ2-3	-	TGTGCCAGCAGCTCAACATCCGAGCGCATCACAGATACGCAGTATTTT	CASSSTSERITDTQYF
-	TRBV20-1	TRBJ2-2	TRBD1	TGCAGTGCTAGATGGGACAGTTCGAACACCGGGGAGCTGTTTTTT	CSARWDSSNTGELFF
few	TRBV13	TRBJ2-3	-	TGTGCCAGCAGCCCGGTTGTACCCACAGATACGCAGTATTTT	CASSPVVPTDTQYF
-	TRBV4-1	TRBJ1-1	-	TGCGCCAGCAGCCAAGACACCTTCGACGGCTACAATGCTGAAGCTTTCTTT	CASSQDTFDGYNAEAFF
once	TRBV24-1	TRBJ2-2	-	TGTGCCACCAGTTTAGGAGGAACCGGGGAGCTGTTTTTT	CATSLGGTGELFF
-	TRBV7-3	TRBJ1-6	-	TGTGCCAGCAGCTTAACCCTCGGGACGGAGATCCACTTT	CASSLTLGTEIHF
few	TRBV4-1	TRBJ1-1	-	TGCGCCAGCAGCCAAGATAAAGAGGGTTTAATCACTGAAGCTTTCTTT	CASSQDKEGLITEAFF
-	TRBV6-5	TRBJ1-1	-	TGTGCCAGCAGTTATCTCTTTATGGGTGACGGGGATAACACTGAAGCTTTCTTT	CASSYLFMGDGDNTEAFF
many	TRBV11-2	TRBJ2-1	-	TGTGCCAGCAGCTTAGATTCCTTAGATTCGGTTTTTAATGAGCAGTTCTTC	CASSLDSLDSVFNEQFF
few	TRBV28	TRBJ2-5	-	TGTGCCAGCAGTTCCGATTGGGGGATTAGCGTTAAGACCCAGTACTTC	CASSSDWGISVKTQYF
-	TRBV7-9	TRBJ1-1	TRBD1	TGTGCCAGCAGCTTTACCGGGACAGGGGGCATGAACACTGAAGCTTTCTTT	CASSFTGTGGMNTEAFF
-	TRBV11-3	TRBJ2-7	TRBD1	TGTGCCAGCAGCTACCCCGGGACAGCTCAGTACTTC	CASSYPGTAQYF
few	TRBV9	TRBJ2-2	TRBD1	TGTGCCAGCAGCGGCGGACAGGGGAGGAGGGGGAACACCGGGGAGCTGTTTTTT	CASSGGQGRRGNTGELFF
-	TRBV9	TRBJ2-3	-	TGTGCCAGCAGCCTCTGGGGGCCGACAGATACGCAGTATTTT	CASSLWGPTDTQYF
-	TRBV7-9	TRBJ2-2	TRBD1	TGTTTGACCGGGACAGACAAACTAGCCGGGGAGCTGTTTTTT	CLTGTDKLAGELFF
-	TRBV12-3/TRBV12-4	TRBJ1-1	-	TGTGCCAGCAGTTTCCCCGGGAACACTGAAGCTTTCTTT	CASSFPGNTEAFF